Listed here is a single T cell receptor (beta chain). Repertoires were generated with immunoSEQ multiplex PCR, while TCRdb's copy carries only in-frame clones and drops some. The data contain about 470,000 clones, 70% to 80% of them singletons. This sample was included in a study of shared clonotypes between healthy human individuals. Across the whole study: The study enrolled a couple of women and a few men aged 18 to 49.

Only Caucasian adults living in Nashville, Tennessee served as donors. With unsorted samples, genomic DNA was obtained from about 90 million PBMCs. The CDR3 is 14 residues long. After removal of 4 bases from V and 5 bases from J, the junction contained 6 bases not matched to a gene. The germline gives CDR1 SGHNT, CDR2 YYREEE (reference sequence). The V call is TRBV5-4, the J call TRBJ1-2, with TRBD1 matching over 9 bases. The sequenced material came from PBMCs. This receptor was identified in a woman aged 40-49 years in good health. Some clones in this sample may be carry-over from other donors' samples. CDR3: CASSPETGGYGYTF. The CDR3 DNA reads TGTGCCAGCAGCCCTGAGACAGGGGGGTATGGCTACACCTTC.